This passage covers 26 T cell receptor beta chains from one sample sequenced in a study of Graves' ophthalmopathy and Graves' hyperthyroidism (dated by TCRdb to 2016 to 2019). TCRdb records Illumina HiSeq 2000 as the sequencer. TCR beta CDR3 regions were amplified from RNA transcripts for repertoire sequencing. HTBI primers and the Qiagen OneStep RT-PCR kit were used in a first-round RT-PCR, which was followed by a second-round multiplex PCR, size selection and purification. TCRdb reworked the public reads: Q25 trimming with fastp, MiXCR clone assembly, productive beta chains retained. Each entry is one CDR3 protein sequence, shown with its most common DNA and genes. Recorded for this sample are over a million distinct CDR3 sequences; 35% to 40% of them occurred a single time. The ten largest clones capture more than 9.5% of the sample. The sample was peripheral blood or thyroid tissue (not recorded which). The receptors stem from an adult man with Graves' hyperthyroidism.

The sample holds a few counts of this clonotype. The rearrangement uses TRBV6-5 and TRBJ1-5, with 8 bases identical to TRBD1. Germline V gene data show CDR1 as MNHEY and CDR2 as SVGAGI. This CDR3 region has 14 residues. V was pared by 4 bases and J by 6 bases, with 5 bases of the junction left unmatched. CDR3 loop: CASSFGQGPQPQHF. CDR3 bases: TGTGCCAGCAGTTTCGGACAGGGACCTCAGCCCCAGCATTTT.

This clonotype was counted between two and nine times. The chain carries TRBV7-9 and TRBJ1-4, with unresolved D. Per the germline V gene, CDR1 is SEHNR and CDR2 is FQNEAQ (reference sequence). The CDR3 contains 14 residues. The V end lost 3 bases, the J end lost 5 bases, and 10 bases lay between the germline ends. The CDR3 reads CASSFGIINEKLFF. The CDR3 DNA is TGTGCCAGCAGCTTCGGGATAATAAATGAAAAACTGTTTTTT. Looking up the rest from reference TRBV7-9 and TRBJ1-4 gives the full variable domain: DTGVSQNPRHKITKRGQNVTFRCDPISEHNRLYWYRQTLGQGPEFLTYFQNEAQLEKSRLLSDRFSAERPKGSFSTLEIQRTEQGDSAMYLCASSFGIINEKLFFGSGTQLSVL.

Many counts were recorded for this clonotype. The chain joins TRBV5-8 to TRBJ2-5; 11 nucleotides align to TRBD2. The CDR3 contains 16 residues. After removal of 0 bases from V and 5 bases from J, the junction contained 6 bases not matched to a gene. CDR1 and CDR2 (germline): SGHTS, YDEGEE. In DNA, the CDR3 is TGTGCCAGCAGCTTGGCGGGTAGCGGGGGGGCCGAGACCCAGTACTTC. Residues: CASSLAGSGGAETQYF.

Ten or more counts support this clonotype. J is TRBJ2-6 and V is TRBV11-2; D unresolved. The V gene's germline CDR1 is SGHAT and CDR2 FQNNGV. The ends were cut back, 5 bases at V and 2 bases at J, with 7 bases in the middle. The length of the CDR3 is 14 residues. CDR3 sequence (DNA): TGTGCCAGCAGCGGTTCTGCTGGGGCCAACGTCCTGACTTTC. Amino acid sequence: CASSGSAGANVLTF.

This clonotype was detected many times. V and J are TRBV7-2 and TRBJ1-2, with no clear D. V gave up 5 bases and J gave up 2 bases, with 9 bases separating them. The CDR3 is 13 residues long. Per the germline V gene, CDR1 is SGHTA and CDR2 is FQGNSA. Here the CDR3 reads CASSQQSNYGYTF. DNA for the CDR3: TGTGCCAGCAGCCAACAGTCAAACTATGGCTACACCTTC.

This clonotype was counted a few times. The chain links TRBV10-2 to TRBJ2-7, with TRBD2 identical over 13 bases. The V gene end was trimmed by 4 bases and the J gene end by 5 bases; junction bases not matched to a gene: 5. Germline V gene sequence: CDR1 WSHSY, CDR2 SAAADI. The CDR3 covers 15 residues. As DNA, the CDR3 is TGCGCCAGCAGTGCCAGACTAGCGGGGGGCCACGAGCAGTACTTC. This gives the protein CASSARLAGGHEQYF.

On this clonotype: Sequence at one end of the junction differs from germline and may be a read error. This chain joins TRBV10-2 and TRBJ1-2, with D unresolved. The CDR3 is 13 amino acids. CDR1 is WSHSY, CDR2 SAAADI, per germline. The CDR3 sequence: CASSTTQLYGYTF. DNA for the CDR3: TGCGCCAGCAGTACAACCCAGCTCTATGGCTACACTTTC.

The rearrangement links TRBV4-1 to TRBJ1-5; the match to TRBD1 covers 7 bases. With V trimmed by 4 bases and J by 6 bases, 12 bases remained unmatched. The CDR3 contains 16 residues. The germline gives CDR1 MGHRA, CDR2 YSYEKL. This CDR3 reads CASSPGRRDRPQPQHF. Written as DNA, the CDR3 is TGCGCCAGCAGCCCAGGGCGCCGGGACAGACCTCAGCCCCAGCATTTT.

At least ten counts were recorded for this clonotype. CDR3 coding DNA: TGTGCCAGCAGCGTAGTTCGAGAGGACAGGGACTTCTACGAGCAGTACTTC. This sequence encodes CASSVVREDRDFYEQYF. This chain joins TRBV9 and TRBJ2-7; 8 positions agree with TRBD1. Germline CDR1 and CDR2: SGDLS and YYNGEE. The ends lost 0 bases at V and 3 bases at J; junction bases unmatched: 11. The CDR3 loop spans 17 amino acids.

This clonotype was observed many times. The CDR3 bases are TGTGCCAGCAGTGAGAGGACAGGGGACCCCGAGCAGTACTTC. Residues: CASSERTGDPEQYF. This chain uses TRBV2 with TRBJ2-7; TRBD1 matches 9 bases. This CDR3 has 14 amino acids. With 3 bases clipped from V and 6 bases from J, the junction kept 6 bases outside the gene matches. Germline-derived CDR1 and CDR2 are SNHLY and FYNNEI.

The chain employs TRBV5-6 and TRBJ2-3, with 10 bases identical to TRBD2. Germline-derived CDR1 and CDR2 are SGHDT and YYEEEE. The V segment lost 0 bases and the J segment 6 bases; nucleotides outside the gene matches: 4. This CDR3 region has 15 residues. This CDR3 reads CASSLDLAGADTQYF. In DNA, the CDR3 is TGTGCCAGCAGCTTGGATCTAGCGGGAGCGGATACGCAGTATTTT.

This clonotype was detected many times. The genes are TRBV29-1 and TRBJ1-3; D ambiguous. Germline V gives CDR1 SQVTM, CDR2 ANQGSEA. The CDR3 consists of 12 residues. Trimming took 4 bases from V and 4 from J, leaving 8 bases between them. The CDR3 here is CSVVDMGNTIYF. The CDR3 nucleotides are TGCAGCGTTGTAGACATGGGAAACACCATATATTTT.

CDR3 loop: CASSNLGTPSGAFF. The CDR3, as DNA: TGTGCCAGCAGCAACCTGGGGACACCGTCTGGAGCTTTCTTT. V and J are TRBV11-3 and TRBJ1-1; possible D gene TRBD1, 6 bases. Germline CDR1 reads SGHNT; CDR2 reads YENEEA. V lost 5 bases and J 10 bases, leaving 20 bases between the germline ends. The CDR3 totals 14 residues.

The table lists this clonotype with many counts. This chain links TRBV5-8 with TRBJ2-6; D is ambiguous. CDR1 and CDR2 from the germline V gene are SGHTS and YDEGEE. This CDR3 is built from 15 residues. V dropped 1 base and J dropped 0 bases, with 5 bases sitting between them. The chain's CDR3 is CASSLMNSGANVLTF. The CDR3 region has the DNA TGTGCCAGCAGCTTGATGAACTCTGGGGCCAACGTCCTGACTTTC.

This chain connects TRBV15 to TRBJ1-5, with TRBD1 matching over 9 bases. This CDR3 spans 15 amino acids. Trimming took 5 bases from V and 4 from J; bases not matched to a gene: 6. Per the germline V gene, CDR1 is LNHNV and CDR2 is YYDKDF (reference sequence). CDR3 sequence: CATSVDRGVNQPQHF. CDR3 bases: TGTGCCACCAGCGTCGACAGGGGGGTAAATCAGCCCCAGCATTTT. Full variable domain (rest looked up from reference TRBV15 and TRBJ1-5): DAMVIQNPRYQVTQFGKPVTLSCSQTLNHNVMYWYQQKSSQAPKLLFHYYDKDFNNEADTPDNFQSRRPNTSFCFLDIRSPGLGDTAMYLCATSVDRGVNQPQHFGDGTRLSIL.

This clonotype was counted once. This chain connects TRBV2 to TRBJ1-2; D is unresolved. This CDR3 comprises 13 residues. With 8 bases removed from V and 1 base from J, the gap between germline ends came to 11 bases. Per the germline V gene, CDR1 is SNHLY and CDR2 is FYNNEI. DNA for the CDR3: TGTGCCAGCGGATCGGGGAATAACTATGGCTACACCTTC. Encoded protein: CASGSGNNYGYTF.

This clonotype was counted many times. The chain uses TRBV20-1 and TRBJ1-3; D unclear. Germline assignment: CDR1 DFQATT and CDR2 SNEGSKA (reference sequence). The CDR3 has 15 amino acids. Between the trimmed V and J ends, which lost 1 base and 5 bases, there was a span of 15 bases. The CDR3 is CSARVGNDNRNTIYF. The CDR3 coding sequence is TGCAGTGCTAGAGTGGGGAACGATAACCGAAACACCATATATTTT.

This clonotype has a count of ten or more. The J gene is TRBJ2-7, the V gene TRBV11-2; perhaps D is TRBD1 or TRBD2 (7 bases each). This CDR3 has 14 residues. Germline V gene data show CDR1 as SGHAT and CDR2 as FQNNGV. V lost 5 bases and J lost 7, with 18 bases in between. CDR3 amino acids: CASSRTGTAGEQYF. CDR3 sequence (DNA): TGTGCCAGCAGCCGGACCGGGACAGCGGGAGAGCAGTACTTC.

This clonotype was found a few times. The chain links TRBV19 to TRBJ2-2; perhaps D is TRBD1 or TRBD2 (5 bases each). Trimming shortened V by 0 bases and J by 3 bases, and 11 bases separated the two germline ends. Germline CDR1 and CDR2: LNHDA and SQIVND (reference sequence). The CDR3 runs to 16 residues. The CDR3 DNA sequence: TGTGCCAGTAGTATAGATCCGGGGCAACACACCGGGGAGCTGTTTTTT. The encoded protein is CASSIDPGQHTGELFF.

The CDR3 coding sequence is TGCGCCAGCAGCCAGGCGGAGGTGAACTATGGCTACACCTTC. Translating it yields CASSQAEVNYGYTF. This chain links TRBV4-3 with TRBJ1-2; the D is unclear. Germline loops: CDR1 LGHNA, CDR2 YSLEER. This CDR3 contains 14 residues. The germline V and J ends were trimmed by 3 bases and 2 bases, with 10 bases remaining between them.

This clonotype was observed many times. The chain couples TRBV10-3 to TRBJ2-5, with D perhaps matching TRBD1 or TRBD2 (5 bases each). Looked up from germline, CDR1 is ENHRY and CDR2 is SYGVKD. The CDR3 consists of 13 residues. V shed 6 bases and J shed 5 bases, with 13 bases lying between them. Written as DNA, the CDR3 is TGTGCCATCAGACCCAGGGAGATGGAGACCCAGTACTTC. It translates to CAIRPREMETQYF.

The chain's CDR3 is CATSVAGQVSNYGYTF. Written as DNA, the CDR3 is TGTGCCACCAGTGTCGCGGGACAAGTTTCCAACTATGGCTACACCTTC. This chain connects TRBV24-1 to TRBJ1-2, with D possibly being TRBD1 (6 bases). This CDR3 has 16 amino acids. V lost 5 bases and J 2 bases, leaving 17 bases between the germline ends. Germline values: CDR1 KGHDR, CDR2 SFDVKD.

The chain joins TRBV9 to TRBJ1-1; D gene uncertain. V gave up 4 bases and J gave up 5 bases, with 15 bases separating them. This CDR3 contains 14 residues. Germline assignment: CDR1 SGDLS and CDR2 YYNGEE. CDR3: CASSRRSWRTEAFF. CDR3 bases: TGTGCCAGCAGCAGGCGCTCGTGGAGGACTGAAGCTTTCTTT.

The CDR3 DNA reads as TGTGCCAGCAGCGGAGAGGGTACGGCTGGAAACACCATATATTTT. This gives the protein CASSGEGTAGNTIYF. The chain joins TRBV9 to TRBJ1-3, with D unresolved. This CDR3 has 15 residues. V lost 3 bases and J 2 bases, leaving 12 bases between the germline ends. Germline CDR1 is SGDLS and CDR2 is YYNGEE. The full variable domain, completed using reference TRBV9 and TRBJ1-3, is DSGVTQTPKHLITATGQRVTLRCSPRSGDLSVYWYQQSLDQGLQFLIQYYNGEERAKGNILERFSAQQFPDLHSELNLSSLELGDSALYFCASSGEGTAGNTIYFGEGSWLTVV.

In nucleotides, the CDR3 is TGTGCCAGCAGTTTAGTGGGGGCGCGTACCGGGGAGCTGTTTTTT. Amino acid sequence: CASSLVGARTGELFF. V is TRBV12-3 or TRBV12-4 and J is TRBJ2-2, with D perhaps matching TRBD1 (6 bases). The CDR3 loop spans 15 amino acids. The ends were cut back, 1 base at V and 5 bases at J, with 11 bases in the middle.

The CDR3 nucleotides read TGTGCCAGCAGGACAGGGGAGTCGGCTGAAGCTTTCTTT. This translates into CASRTGESAEAFF. The J gene is TRBJ1-1, the V gene TRBV12-3 or TRBV12-4; 8 positions match TRBD1. The CDR3 is made up of 13 amino acids. J was trimmed by 6 bases and V by 6 bases; bases with no gene match: 6.